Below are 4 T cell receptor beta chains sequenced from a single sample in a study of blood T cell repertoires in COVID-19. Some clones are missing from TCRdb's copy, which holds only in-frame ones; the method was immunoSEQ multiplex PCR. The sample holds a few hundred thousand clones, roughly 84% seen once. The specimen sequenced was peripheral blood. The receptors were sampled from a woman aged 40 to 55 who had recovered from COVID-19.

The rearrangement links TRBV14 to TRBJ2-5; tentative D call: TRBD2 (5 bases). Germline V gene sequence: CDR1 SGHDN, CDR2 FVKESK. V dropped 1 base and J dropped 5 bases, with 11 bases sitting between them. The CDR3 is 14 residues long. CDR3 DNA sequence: TGTGCCAGCAGCCAAGTTCAGCGGATCGAGACCCAGTACTTC. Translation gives CASSQVQRIETQYF.

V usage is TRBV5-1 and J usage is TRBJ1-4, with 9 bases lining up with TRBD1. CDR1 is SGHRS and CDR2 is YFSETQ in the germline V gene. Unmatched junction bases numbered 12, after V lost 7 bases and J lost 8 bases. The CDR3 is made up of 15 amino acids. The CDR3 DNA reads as TGCGCCAGCGCGGTCGAACAGGGGGCTAGGGAAAAACTGTTTTTT. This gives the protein CASAVEQGAREKLFF.

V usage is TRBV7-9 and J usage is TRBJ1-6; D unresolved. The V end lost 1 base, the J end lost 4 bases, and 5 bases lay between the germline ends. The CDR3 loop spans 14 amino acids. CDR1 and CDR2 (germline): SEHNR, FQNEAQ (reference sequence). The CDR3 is CASSLGAYNSPLHF. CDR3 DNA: TGTGCCAGCAGCTTAGGAGCATATAATTCACCCCTCCACTTT.

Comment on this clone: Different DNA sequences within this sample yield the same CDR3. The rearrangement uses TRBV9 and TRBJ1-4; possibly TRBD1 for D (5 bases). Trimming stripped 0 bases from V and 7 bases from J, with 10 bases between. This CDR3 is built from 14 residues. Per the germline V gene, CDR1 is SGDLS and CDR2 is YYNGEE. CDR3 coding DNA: TGTGCCAGCAGCGTAGGGCAGGGTCGTGAAAAACTGTTTTTT. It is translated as CASSVGQGREKLFF.